This T cell receptor (beta chain) was observed in a study of T cells after yellow fever vaccination. In germline, CDR1 is MNHEY, CDR2 SVGAGI. The CDR3 covers 17 residues. The trim removed 6 bases at V and 0 bases at J, leaving 6 bases unmatched. TCR cDNA was made by 5'RACE template switching, adding a universal primer site and UMIs. TCRdb re-called the 5' RACE reads through MiXCR, storing one row per CDR3 protein. Among roughly 120,000 distinct CDR3 sequences listed, about 7% were seen once. The table lists this clonotype with many counts. Antigen specificity is unknown. Broader study findings: The booster response re-showed most primary clones: about 96% CD4, around 90% CD8.

Source: CD4+ T cells sorted from PBMCs, taken less than 11 days after the first yellow fever vaccination. The TCR comes from a man between 18 and 29 years old who received the YFV17D yellow fever vaccine. This sequence joins TRBV6-5 and TRBJ1-6, with TRBD1 identical over 9 bases. DNA of the CDR3: TGTGCCAGCAGCCCACCGACAGGGGGCTCCTATAATTCACCCCTCCACTTT. This codes for CASSPPTGGSYNSPLHF.